This TCR beta chain was identified during a study of CD8+ T cells in alopecia areata. Study overall: Treated patients received oral tofacitinib, 5 to 10 mg twice daily. General study findings and limits: Scalp clonality dropped significantly under tofacitinib, as did expanded CD8+ top-100 clones.

Treatment given: oral pan-JAK inhibitor, 5-10 mg twice daily. Using a FACSAria, the CD4+ and CD8+ T cells were sorted from the PBMCs. Notes on this clone: No antigen is known for it.

Sequencing relied on a cDNA template that was reverse transcribed from extracted RNA. Only in-frame clones appear in the TCRdb table, and some are missing; sequencing was by immunoSEQ multiplex PCR. The table has about 160,000 clones, less than 70% seen once. Source: CD4+ T cells sorted from blood, taken at week 4, from a patient treated with tofacitinib. This clonotype originated in a human donor with alopecia areata.

The CDR3 DNA sequence: TGCGCCAGCAGCCGATCGACTAGCGGGGGAACTAGCACCGGGGAGCTGTTTTTT. Translated, it gives CASSRSTSGGTSTGELFF. This rearrangement joins TRBV5-1 to TRBJ2-2, with TRBD2 identical over 12 bases. This CDR3 is 18 amino acids long. The germline CDR1 and CDR2 sequences are SGHRS and YFSETQ. J lost 4 bases, V lost 4 bases, and 11 bases had no gene match.